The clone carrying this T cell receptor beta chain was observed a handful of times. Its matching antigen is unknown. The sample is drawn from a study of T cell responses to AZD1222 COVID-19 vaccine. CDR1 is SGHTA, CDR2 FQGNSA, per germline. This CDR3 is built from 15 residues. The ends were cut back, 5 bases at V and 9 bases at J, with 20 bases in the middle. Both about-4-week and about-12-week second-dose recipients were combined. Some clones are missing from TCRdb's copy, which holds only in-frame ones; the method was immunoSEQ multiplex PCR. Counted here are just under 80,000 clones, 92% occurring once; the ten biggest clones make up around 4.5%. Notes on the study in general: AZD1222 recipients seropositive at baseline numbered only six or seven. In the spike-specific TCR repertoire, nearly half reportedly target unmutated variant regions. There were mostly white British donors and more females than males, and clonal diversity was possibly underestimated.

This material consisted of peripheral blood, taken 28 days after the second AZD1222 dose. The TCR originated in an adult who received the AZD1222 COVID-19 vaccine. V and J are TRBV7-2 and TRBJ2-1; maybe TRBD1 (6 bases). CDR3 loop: CASSQNLGATSEQFF. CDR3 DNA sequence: TGTGCCAGCAGCCAAAACTTGGGGGCGACGAGTGAGCAGTTCTTC. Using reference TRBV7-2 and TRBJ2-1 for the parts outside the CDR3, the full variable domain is GAGVSQSPSNKVTEKGKDVELRCDPISGHTALYWYRQSLGQGLEFLIYFQGNSAPDKSGLPSDRFSAERTGGSVSTLTIQRTQQEDSAVYLCASSQNLGATSEQFFGPGTRLTVL.